Sequencing of this TCR beta chain was carried out in a study of blood T cells in healthy people across ages. In regard to this clonotype: The target antigen is unknown.

Study-level results: A greater number of naive CD4+ cells and higher diversity distinguished long-lived donors from aged donors.

Next came a second PCR, run for about 7 to 12 cycles, which used a sample-barcoded 5' primer along with a J-beta primer mix. Each CDR3 protein is one row after TCRdb ran MiXCR on the 5' RACE reads. The profile covers about 1,000,000 distinct CDR3 sequences, with 40% to 45% appearing a single time and over 15% taken by the ten largest. The V end lost 3 bases, the J end lost 1 base, and 6 bases lay between the germline ends. CDR1 is DFQATT, CDR2 SNEGSKA, per germline (reference sequence). There are 12 residues in the CDR3. Healthy Caucasians from Russia aged about 6 to 90 served as donors. Sequences were obtained from blood. This TCR was sampled from a woman aged 55-70 years in good health. The chain is built from TRBV20-1 and TRBJ1-1; D is undetermined. CDR3 bases: TGCAGTGCTAGGAGGACGAACACTGAAGCTTTCTTT. Residues: CSARRTNTEAFF.